Sequencing of this TCR beta chain was carried out in a study of CD8+ T cells in alopecia areata. The treatment is: oral pan-JAK inhibitor, 5-10 mg twice daily. As part of sample collection, lesional scalp punch biopsies and peripheral blood were taken from alopecia areata patients. Germline V gene data show CDR1 as SEHNR and CDR2 as FQNEAQ (reference sequence). Trimming left V 6 bases short and J 3 bases short, with 22 bases between. The CDR3 runs to 17 residues. Extracted from the samples, RNA was reverse transcribed into cDNA to serve as the sequencing template. Clones were sequenced by immunoSEQ multiplex PCR, and TCRdb holds only the in-frame ones, with some missing. This table has approximately 150,000 clones, approximately 86% appearing once.

Specimen: CD8+ T cells sorted from blood, collected at week 4, from a patient treated with tofacitinib. The TCR sequence derives from a human donor with alopecia areata. The rearrangement joins TRBV7-9 to TRBJ2-3; the D gene is possibly TRBD2 (5 bases). The CDR3 sequence is CASSSRGAGPLTDTQYF. The DNA for the CDR3 is TGTGCCAGCAGTTCGCGCGGCGCGGGCCCCCTGACAGATACGCAGTATTTT.